This record covers a single TCR beta chain. Its antigen is as yet unknown. This specimen belongs to a study of T cell responses to AZD1222 COVID-19 vaccine. The V segment lost 4 bases and the J segment 4 bases; nucleotides outside the gene matches: 6. CDR1 is PRHDT, CDR2 FYEKMQ, per germline (reference sequence). The CDR3 contains 15 residues. Overall study findings and caveats: Clonal diversity was possibly underestimated, and the donors were mostly white British, with more females.

The protocol was immunoSEQ multiplex PCR, while the TCRdb copy is restricted to in-frame clones and leaves out a portion. The top ten clones hold around 3.1% of a sample with 90,000 to 100,000 clones, nearly 90% of them seen once. The TCR originated in an adult in good health. Sequencing was performed on peripheral blood, taken on day 0 of AZD1222 vaccination. This chain links TRBV13 with TRBJ2-3; TRBD1 aligns across 9 bases. The CDR3 is CASSSTGGDADTQYF. CDR3 nucleotides: TGTGCCAGCAGCTCGACAGGGGGAGACGCAGATACGCAGTATTTT.